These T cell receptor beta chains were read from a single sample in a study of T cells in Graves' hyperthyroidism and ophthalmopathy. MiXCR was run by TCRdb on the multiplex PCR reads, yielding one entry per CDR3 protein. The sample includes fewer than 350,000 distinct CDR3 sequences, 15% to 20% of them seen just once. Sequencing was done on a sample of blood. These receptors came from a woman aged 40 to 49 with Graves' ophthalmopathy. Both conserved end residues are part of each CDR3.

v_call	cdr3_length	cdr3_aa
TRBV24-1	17	CATSDPGRTANTGELFF
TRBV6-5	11	CASRAICEQYF
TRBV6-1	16	CASSEEAPLGLQPQHF
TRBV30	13	CAFAAGGLETQYF
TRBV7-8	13	CASSSNRDYEQYF
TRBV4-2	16	CASSQDWAGGYYGYTF
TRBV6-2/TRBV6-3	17	CASLTFSGSSNYNEQFF
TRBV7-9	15	CASSSGQIYSYEQYF
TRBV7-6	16	CASSLAGAGHNSPLHF
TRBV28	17	CASSPPFSRLARETQYF
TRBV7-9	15	CASSHTPTGDNGYTF
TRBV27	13	CASSLGVGAEAFF
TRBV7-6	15	CASSANREGNTEAFF
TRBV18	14	CASSPASVNTEAFF
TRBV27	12	CASIKSTGELFF
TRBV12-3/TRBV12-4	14	CASTSSSGANEQYF
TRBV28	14	CASTSDINTGELFF
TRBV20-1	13	CSAQITDNYGYTF
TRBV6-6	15	CASSPSGTGTDTQYF
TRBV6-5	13	CASSYSAGDGYTF
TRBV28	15	CASTLAGESGNEQYF
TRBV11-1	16	CASSLALGGRAYEQYF
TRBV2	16	CASSGVKGTGEYGYTF
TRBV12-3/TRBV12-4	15	CASSPTGTEYYGYTF
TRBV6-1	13	CATQEGRSYEQYF
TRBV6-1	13	CASSDRAPYGYTF